Listed here is a single TCR beta chain. The target antigen is unknown. Germline CDR1 SGHDT, CDR2 YYEEEE. Trimming cost V 1 base and J 5 bases, with 15 bases left between them. The CDR3 is made up of 15 amino acids. The PCR contained 60 Vbeta and 13 Jbeta primers. Authors' data handling: Among the unique TCR beta chains that a later analysis counted, 70 million to 85 million in all, roughly 11 million were shared. TCRdb keeps only in-frame clones here, not all; method: immunoSEQ multiplex PCR. The D gene and trimming were derived from the DNA, and the V and J assignments and clone size from that table. Of around 130,000 clones in the sample, around 74% are singletons; the top ten hold approximately 5%. This record belongs to a study of cytomegalovirus exposure and HLA in healthy donors. Findings and limits, study-wide: As a later analysis revealed, the rate of TCR association differed by HLA locus, with DRB1 most and HLA-C fewest. Rare sequences made up most TCRs, while some public TCRs were found in many donors.

The source material was PBMCs. This TCR was sampled from a woman between 45 and 65 years old in good health and CMV-seropositive. This sequence joins TRBV5-6 and TRBJ1-2; D might be TRBD1 (5 bases). The CDR3 protein is CASSLSFGGSYGYTF. The CDR3 DNA is TGTGCCAGCAGCTTGTCCTTCGGGGGGAGTTATGGCTACACCTTC. The full variable domain, with the rest looked up from reference TRBV5-6 and TRBJ1-2, is DAGVTQSPTHLIKTRGQQVTLRCSPKSGHDTVSWYQQALGQGPQFIFQYYEEEERQRGNFPDRFSGHQFPNYSSELNVNALLLGDSALYLCASSLSFGGSYGYTFGSGTRLTVV.